The 3 T cell receptor beta chains reported below all come from one sample, sequenced in a study of blood T cell repertoires in COVID-19. Profiled with immunoSEQ multiplex PCR; TCRdb holds only in-frame clones, not every one. This repertoire shows 230,000 or so clones, 88% found once; its top ten account for about 15%. The sequenced sample consisted of PBMCs or T cells enriched from blood (not recorded which). These receptor sequences come from a woman aged 45-59 years with acute COVID-19.

This clone showed up just a few times. V usage is TRBV30 and J usage is TRBJ2-1, with TRBD2 as a possible D gene (5 bases). This CDR3 is built from 14 residues. CDR1 GTSNPN and CDR2 SVGIG come from the germline V gene (reference sequence). Trimming shortened V by 2 bases and J by 4 bases, and 12 bases separated the two germline ends. CDR3 region: CAWSRLAYYNEQFF. In nucleotides, the CDR3 is TGTGCCTGGAGTAGATTAGCGTATTACAATGAGCAGTTCTTC.

This chain connects TRBV19 to TRBJ1-3; D gene ambiguous. The CDR3 consists of 14 residues. V was pared by 6 bases and J by 0 bases, with 9 bases between. From germline, CDR1 is LNHDA and CDR2 SQIVND (reference sequence). The CDR3 DNA sequence: TGTGCCAGTAGGCCCGGGAGCTCTGGAAACACCATATATTTT. Residues: CASRPGSSGNTIYF.

The chain joins TRBV24-1 to TRBJ1-1, with a tentative D call TRBD1 (6 bases). Trimming stripped 5 bases from V and 5 bases from J, with 14 bases between. From germline, CDR1 is KGHDR and CDR2 SFDVKD. The CDR3 runs 14 residues. The CDR3 spells CATSGSQGVTEAFF. The DNA for the CDR3 is TGTGCCACCAGTGGTTCACAGGGAGTTACTGAAGCTTTCTTT.